This record covers a single T cell receptor (beta chain). What it recognizes is unknown. This record belongs to a study of high-grade serous ovarian cancer treatment subgroups. Notes on the study in general: TCR relatedness rose with neoantigen level and trended with mutation load. Repertoire similarity ranged roughly 0.095 to 0.8 between tumors of one patient.

Data came from immunoSEQ multiplex PCR; TCRdb stores just in-frame clones and leaves some out. This sample has about 36,000 clones, with approximately 81% found just once. Tumor samples were taken before definitive surgery or chemotherapy. Per the germline V gene, CDR1 is MDHEN and CDR2 is SYDVKM. The CDR3 loop spans 12 amino acids. Trimming took 2 bases from V and 7 from J, leaving 5 bases between them. The TCR was taken from a human donor with high-grade serous ovarian cancer. The sequenced sample was tumor tissue. The genes are TRBV28 and TRBJ1-4; D is unclear. The CDR3 bases are TGTGCCAGCAGTTTAGGGTTTGAAAAACTGTTTTTT. It yields the protein CASSLGFEKLFF.